The 22 T cell receptor beta chains presented below share a single source sample, sequenced in a study of blood T cell repertoires in COVID-19. Some clones are missing from TCRdb's copy, which holds only in-frame ones; the method was immunoSEQ multiplex PCR. The sample lists about 180,000 clones, 80% occurring once. The sequenced material came from peripheral blood. The origin of the receptors is a man between 70 and 80 years old with active or convalescent COVID-19.

V usage is TRBV5-4 and J usage is TRBJ1-1, with 8 bases identical to TRBD1. V trimming: 0 bases; J trimming: 7 bases; junction bases outside the gene matches: 5. CDR3 length: 14 amino acids. Germline V gene data show CDR1 as SGHNT and CDR2 as YYREEE (reference sequence). The CDR3 DNA follows: TGTGCCAGCAGCTTGGGGGGACAGGTGCGTGAAGCTTTCTTT. Translated: CASSLGGQVREAFF.

This chain connects TRBV7-9 to TRBJ1-4; D gene unclear. Deletions cut 5 bases from V and 8 bases from J, with 6 bases between. The CDR3 has 11 amino acids. Looked up from germline, CDR1 is SEHNR and CDR2 is FQNEAQ (reference sequence). The CDR3 here is CASSPGEKLFF. In DNA, the CDR3 is TGTGCCAGCAGCCCGGGAGAAAAACTGTTTTTT.

CDR3 in amino acids: CASSHPGWRQGSYEQYF. In DNA, the CDR3 is TGCGCCAGCAGCCACCCAGGCTGGCGACAGGGGAGCTACGAGCAGTACTTC. V is TRBV4-1 and J is TRBJ2-7; TRBD1 matches at 8 bases. The germline V gene encodes CDR1 MGHRA and CDR2 YSYEKL. The CDR3 covers 17 residues. V lost 3 bases, J lost 3 bases, and 13 bases stayed unmatched.

This rearrangement joins TRBV5-1 to TRBJ2-2, with a possible D match to TRBD1 (5 bases). CDR3 length equals 15 residues. Germline lookup yields CDR1 SGHRS and CDR2 YFSETQ. V was trimmed by 2 bases and J by 1 base, leaving 9 bases between them. The CDR3 sequence: CASSLRQQNTGELFF. CDR3 nucleotides: TGCGCCAGCAGCTTAAGACAGCAGAACACCGGGGAGCTGTTTTTT.

The V and J genes are TRBV10-3 and TRBJ2-1, with TRBD1 matching 9 bases. V lost 6 bases, J lost 5 bases, and 5 bases stayed unmatched. The CDR3 is 14 residues long. Germline V gene data show CDR1 as ENHRY and CDR2 as SYGVKD. As DNA, the CDR3 is TGTGCCATCAGGTTGACAGGGGGGGACAATGAGCAGTTCTTC. Its translation is CAIRLTGGDNEQFF.

The V call is TRBV3-1 (or the pseudogene TRBV3-2), the J call TRBJ2-7, with TRBD1 as a possible D gene (5 bases). CDR1 and CDR2 (germline): LGHDT, YNNKEL (reference sequence). V was clipped by 4 bases and J by 2 bases, with 9 bases between them. This CDR3 comprises 13 residues. In DNA form, the CDR3 reads TGTGCCAGCAGCCCAGGACAAACCTACGAGCAGTACTTC. It encodes CASSPGQTYEQYF.

The chain joins TRBV19 to TRBJ2-7; 7 bases are shared with TRBD2. Trimming at V came to 0 bases and at J to 2 bases, leaving 1 base not matched to a gene. CDR1 LNHDA and CDR2 SQIVND come from the germline V gene (reference sequence). The CDR3 is 14 residues long. Written as DNA, the CDR3 is TGTGCCAGTAGTATAGATCGGGGGGCCTACGAGCAGTACTTC. Translation gives CASSIDRGAYEQYF.

J is TRBJ2-7 and V is TRBV11-2; 9 bases are a match to TRBD2. Germline V gene sequence: CDR1 SGHAT, CDR2 FQNNGV. The ends lost 5 bases at V and 5 bases at J; junction bases unmatched: 10. The CDR3 sequence is 15 residues long. The CDR3 region is CASSMRTSEMDEQYF. DNA of the CDR3: TGTGCCAGCAGCATGAGGACTAGCGAGATGGACGAGCAGTACTTC.

This clone was found a few times. The chain carries TRBV5-1 and TRBJ2-2, with TRBD1 matching 9 bases. In germline, CDR1 is SGHRS, CDR2 YFSETQ. V dropped 0 bases and J dropped 4; count of bases not matched to a gene: 10. The CDR3 extends over 18 amino acids. DNA for the CDR3: TGCGCCAGCAGCTTGGTAGAAAATACAGGGGGCTTCACCGGGGAGCTGTTTTTT. It is translated as CASSLVENTGGFTGELFF.

CDR3 protein: CASSPGQQLNTEAFF. Written as DNA, the CDR3 is TGTGCCAGCAGTCCCGGACAGCAACTGAACACTGAAGCTTTCTTT. The V gene is TRBV27, the J gene TRBJ1-1, with D perhaps TRBD1 (6 bases). The germline gives CDR1 MNHEY, CDR2 SMNVEV (reference sequence). Trimming removed 5 bases from V and 0 bases from J, with 13 bases in between. The CDR3 spans 15 residues.

V is TRBV6-6 and J is TRBJ1-2; unclear D gene. CDR3 length: 12 residues. The V gene's germline CDR1 is MNHNY and CDR2 SVGAGI (reference sequence). V shed 9 bases and J shed 1 base, with 9 bases lying between them. CDR3 DNA sequence: TGTGCCAGTGGGAGAGTTAACTATGGCTACACCTTC. Translated: CASGRVNYGYTF.

In DNA form, the CDR3 reads TGCGCCAGCAGCCGCCAGACAGGGGGTTTAGCCAAAAACATTCAGTACTTC. Translating gives CASSRQTGGLAKNIQYF. The chain links TRBV4-1 to TRBJ2-4, with 9 bases matching TRBD1. This CDR3 has 17 amino acids. The V gene's germline CDR1 is MGHRA and CDR2 YSYEKL. Trimming cost V 4 bases and J 0 bases; bases outside gene matches: 7.

V gene TRBV19 combines with J gene TRBJ2-2, with D uncertain. CDR3 length: 12 residues. Germline V lookup: CDR1 LNHDA, CDR2 SQIVND (reference sequence). V was pared by 3 bases and J by 7 bases, with 6 bases between. The CDR3 protein is CASSMWSGELFF. The CDR3 region has the DNA TGTGCCAGTAGTATGTGGAGCGGGGAGCTGTTTTTT.

This clone was detected a few times. This rearrangement joins TRBV27 to TRBJ1-3, with TRBD1 matching over 8 bases. V shed 5 bases and J 0 bases; nucleotides not matched to a gene: 15. This CDR3 is built from 19 residues. The V gene's germline CDR1 is MNHEY and CDR2 SMNVEV (reference sequence). This chain's CDR3 is CASSPRRDRRSSSGNTIYF. The CDR3 bases are TGTGCCAGCAGTCCACGGAGGGACAGGCGTTCATCCTCTGGAAACACCATATATTTT.

The V call is TRBV2, the J call TRBJ1-2; a possible D gene is TRBD1 (5 bases). The CDR3 has 12 residues. V lost 5 bases, J lost 5 bases, and 9 bases lay in between. The germline gives CDR1 SNHLY, CDR2 FYNNEI. In DNA, the CDR3 is TGTGCCAGCAGTCCGCAGGGATATGGCTACACCTTC. It is translated as CASSPQGYGYTF.

The chain has TRBV20-1 and TRBJ1-5, with D uncertain. Trimming left V 0 bases short and J 11 bases short, with 8 bases between. The CDR3 loop spans 11 amino acids. Germline V lookup: CDR1 DFQATT, CDR2 SNEGSKA (reference sequence). The CDR3 loop reads CSARDRRAQHF. CDR3 DNA sequence: TGCAGTGCTAGAGATCGTAGAGCCCAGCATTTT.

The J gene is TRBJ1-1, the V gene TRBV29-1; D unresolved. The CDR3 is 12 amino acids. Trimming took off 4 bases at V and 3 bases at J, with 9 bases between the two ends. From germline, CDR1 is SQVTM and CDR2 ANQGSEA. This CDR3 reads CSVVPGDTEAFF. CDR3 bases: TGCAGCGTTGTGCCCGGAGACACTGAAGCTTTCTTT.

This clone was observed a handful of times. The sample contains more than one DNA sequence encoding this CDR3. This chain links TRBV7-8 with TRBJ2-7, with D tentatively TRBD1 (6 bases). The CDR3 loop spans 14 amino acids. The germline CDR1 and CDR2 sequences are SGHVS and FQNEAQ. V shed 1 base and J shed 2 bases, with 9 bases lying between them. DNA for the CDR3: TGTGCCAGCAGCTTAGTAGCAGGGGCCTACGAGCAGTACTTC. The encoded protein is CASSLVAGAYEQYF.

The V and J genes are TRBV4-2 and TRBJ1-5, with 8 bases identical to TRBD1. Germline V lookup: CDR1 LGHNA, CDR2 YNFKEQ. CDR3 length: 16 residues. V lost 3 bases and J lost 0; bases outside the gene matches: 4. CDR3 nucleotides: TGTGCCAGCAGCCAGACAGGGGCCTATAGCAATCAGCCCCAGCATTTT. Translating it yields CASSQTGAYSNQPQHF.

The chain has TRBV30 and TRBJ2-3; D perhaps matches TRBD1 (7 bases). Germline V gene data show CDR1 as GTSNPN and CDR2 as SVGIG (reference sequence). There are 15 residues in the CDR3. V was cut by 3 bases and J by 5 bases, with 18 bases left in between. The CDR3 bases are TGTGCCTGGAGAGGAGGGGGCCACCGGTTAGATACGCAGTATTTT. It is translated as CAWRGGGHRLDTQYF.

The chain is built from TRBV6-5 and TRBJ1-2, with D possibly matching TRBD1 (6 bases). V lost 3 bases, J lost 8 bases, and 10 bases lay in between. Germline-derived CDR1 and CDR2 are MNHEY and SVGAGI. This CDR3 has 12 residues. The CDR3 spells CASSYRQGGYTF. The CDR3 region has the DNA TGTGCCAGCAGTTATAGGCAGGGGGGCTACACCTTC.

The CDR3 protein is CASSLSADTQYF. In nucleotides, the CDR3 is TGTGCCAGCAGCTTATCAGCAGATACGCAGTATTTT. This rearrangement joins TRBV7-8 to TRBJ2-3; D is unclear. Germline V CDR1 and CDR2: SGHVS, FQNEAQ. The length of the CDR3 is 12 residues. The V gene lost 2 bases and the J gene lost 4 bases, with 4 bases spanning the gap.